A single sample gave rise to the 32 T cell receptor beta chains below, sequenced in a study of cytomegalovirus exposure and HLA in healthy donors (dated by TCRdb to about 2017). Receptors were amplified or captured by the immunoSEQ multiplex PCR assay. The table comes from immuneACCESS by way of TCRdb, which keeps in-frame sequences with V and J called. Part of the clones is missing from these tables; in studies checked, under half for an unresolved V gene and the rest for unknown reasons. This sample lists about 200,000 clones; roughly 85% were detected once. Of the sample, around 5.5% falls within the top ten clones. Specimen: PBMCs. The receptors derive from a young woman in good health and CMV-seronegative.

The chain carries TRBV27 and TRBJ2-3, with TRBD1 identical over 7 bases. The germline gives CDR1 MNHEY, CDR2 SMNVEV (reference sequence). The junction had 4 bases not matched to a gene; V was cut back by 6 bases and J by 4 bases. This CDR3 contains 13 residues. CDR3 DNA sequence: TGTGCCAGCAGAAACAGGGGCCCAGATACGCAGTATTTT. Amino acid sequence: CASRNRGPDTQYF.

The chain carries TRBV6-5 and TRBJ2-1; D call uncertain. V lost 0 bases and J 2 bases, leaving 11 bases between the germline ends. There are 16 residues in the CDR3. From germline, CDR1 is MNHEY and CDR2 SVGAGI. CDR3 in amino acids: CASSYSGWATYNEQFF. CDR3 DNA sequence: TGTGCCAGCAGTTACTCGGGGTGGGCTACCTACAATGAGCAGTTCTTC.

CDR3 in DNA: TGCGCCAGCAGCTACCGGGGGGACGTTACTTCGGAAAAACTGTTTTTT. It codes for CASSYRGDVTSEKLFF. This sequence joins TRBV5-1 and TRBJ1-4; weak D call: TRBD1 (5 bases). Germline CDR1 and CDR2: SGHRS and YFSETQ. The V end lost 3 bases, the J end lost 8 bases, and 20 bases lay between the germline ends. The length of the CDR3 is 16 residues.

The chain combines TRBV6-5 with TRBJ2-7; 9 positions match TRBD2. After removal of 0 bases from V and 5 bases from J, the junction contained 2 bases not matched to a gene. Per the germline V gene, CDR1 is MNHEY and CDR2 is SVGAGI. CDR3 size: 14 residues. The CDR3 loop is CASSYSASGDEQYF. Here the CDR3 DNA reads TGTGCCAGCAGTTACTCTGCTAGCGGGGACGAGCAGTACTTC.

This chain's CDR3 is CATSGKTGGARRESEQYF. CDR3 sequence (DNA): TGTGCCACCAGCGGAAAGACAGGGGGCGCGCGGCGGGAGTCCGAGCAGTACTTC. The rearrangement uses TRBV15 and TRBJ2-7; TRBD1 matches 10 bases. Germline V gene sequence: CDR1 LNHNV, CDR2 YYDKDF (reference sequence). This CDR3 contains 18 residues. Trimming took 5 bases from V and 6 from J; bases not matched to a gene: 19.

The genes are TRBV5-6 and TRBJ2-3; the D gene is possibly TRBD1 (6 bases). Germline lookup yields CDR1 SGHDT and CDR2 YYEEEE. The CDR3 has 15 amino acids. V lost 4 bases and J 4 bases, leaving 16 bases between the germline ends. CDR3 coding DNA: TGTGCCAGCAGCCTCGGGACATTGTGGCCAGATACGCAGTATTTT. Translated, it gives CASSLGTLWPDTQYF.

This clone occurred a few times. The genes are TRBV5-1 and TRBJ2-6; no clear D. V shed 3 bases and J shed 0 bases, with 13 bases lying between them. The CDR3 consists of 17 residues. In germline, CDR1 is SGHRS, CDR2 YFSETQ. The CDR3 region has the DNA TGCGCCAGCAGCTCAAGAGGCTTTAGCTCTGGGGCCAACGTCCTGACTTTC. Its translation is CASSSRGFSSGANVLTF.

The chain carries TRBV11-2 and TRBJ1-6; D is unresolved. Germline CDR1 reads SGHAT; CDR2 reads FQNNGV. The CDR3 has 18 amino acids. V lost 5 bases, J lost 10 bases, and 27 bases lay in between. CDR3 loop: CASSIRYKGTASESPLHF. The CDR3 region has the DNA TGTGCCAGCAGCATTAGATACAAGGGTACCGCTAGTGAGTCACCCCTCCACTTT.

The chain uses TRBV5-1 and TRBJ2-7; D call uncertain. The CDR3 contains 13 residues. The V end was cut by 3 bases, the J end by 6 bases, with 13 bases between. The germline V gene encodes CDR1 SGHRS and CDR2 YFSETQ. As DNA, the CDR3 is TGCGCCAGCAGCTCTATGTTGGGCCCCGAGCAGTACTTC. It specifies CASSSMLGPEQYF.

There are many counts of this clone. This may come from a read error, since a much larger clone is one base off. Other DNA sequences in this sample translate to the same CDR3. The V call is TRBV5-8, the J call TRBJ1-2; weak D call: TRBD1 (5 bases). The V end lost 0 bases, the J end lost 5 bases, and 8 bases lay between the germline ends. This CDR3 spans 13 amino acids. Looked up from germline, CDR1 is SGHTS and CDR2 is YDEGEE. The CDR3 sequence: CASSLGQLYGYTF. The CDR3 DNA follows: TGTGCCAGCAGCTTGGGACAGCTATATGGCTACACCTTC.

This clone was detected only a few times. The V gene is TRBV7-9, the J gene TRBJ1-6, with D perhaps TRBD1 (5 bases). The germline V gene has CDR1 SEHNR and CDR2 FQNEAQ (reference sequence). The CDR3 loop spans 19 amino acids. The V and J ends lost 4 bases and 7 bases respectively, with 26 bases between them. This CDR3 is CASSSWDGEGRNRNSPLHF. CDR3 DNA: TGTGCCAGCAGCTCCTGGGATGGGGAGGGGCGGAATAGGAATTCACCCCTCCACTTT.

This clone was seen a few times. The chain combines TRBV6-1 with TRBJ2-7; D is perhaps TRBD2 (5 bases). V lost 10 bases and J lost 3, with 16 bases in between. The CDR3 totals 13 residues. CDR1 is MNHNS and CDR2 is SASEGT in the germline V gene. CDR3 bases: TGTGCCACAAGAAACGGGGTCCTCTACGAGCAGTACTTC. Translation gives CATRNGVLYEQYF.

The chain recombines TRBV19 with TRBJ2-7; 7 positions match TRBD2. CDR1 is LNHDA, CDR2 SQIVND, per germline (reference sequence). Trimming took 1 base from V and 5 from J; bases not matched to a gene: 2. The CDR3 length is 13 residues. CDR3 coding DNA: TGTGCCAGTAGTATAGGCAGCGGGGACGAGCAGTACTTC. Protein product: CASSIGSGDEQYF.

J is TRBJ1-1 and V is TRBV9; tentative D call: TRBD1 (5 bases). Germline V gives CDR1 SGDLS, CDR2 YYNGEE. V was cut by 4 bases and J by 0 bases, with 13 bases left in between. The length of the CDR3 is 15 residues. Here the CDR3 reads CASSITGTVNTEAFF. CDR3 DNA sequence: TGTGCCAGCAGCATAACCGGGACGGTGAACACTGAAGCTTTCTTT.

This chain joins TRBV15 and TRBJ1-5; D not certain. The CDR3 is 13 residues long. V gave up 5 bases and J gave up 2 bases, with 7 bases separating them. Germline loops: CDR1 LNHNV, CDR2 YYDKDF (reference sequence). The CDR3 nucleotides read TGTGCCACCAGCGAGGAAGGCAATCAGCCCCAGCATTTT. Protein: CATSEEGNQPQHF.

The V and J genes are TRBV11-3 and TRBJ1-1; D perhaps matches TRBD1 (6 bases). The CDR3 loop spans 12 amino acids. Germline V gene sequence: CDR1 SGHNT, CDR2 YENEEA. The V end lost 5 bases, the J end lost 7 bases, and 11 bases lay between the germline ends. The CDR3 nucleotides are TGTGCCAGCAGCACGCTACAGGGTGAAGCTTTCTTT. Residues: CASSTLQGEAFF.

This clone was seen only once. J is TRBJ1-1 and V is TRBV7-6; maybe TRBD1 (5 bases). CDR1 and CDR2 (germline): SGHVS, FNYEAQ. The CDR3 runs to 14 residues. V lost 7 bases to trimming and J lost 4 bases, with 16 bases between them. The CDR3 nucleotides are TGTGCCAGCAAGCTTAGTAGGGGTGTCACTGAAGCTTTCTTT. It is translated as CASKLSRGVTEAFF.

This clone was recorded once. This chain joins TRBV2 and TRBJ2-2, with a possible D match to TRBD2 (5 bases). From germline, CDR1 is SNHLY and CDR2 FYNNEI. Trimming removed 2 bases at V and 2 bases at J, with 12 bases between. The CDR3 extends over 16 amino acids. CDR3 in DNA: TGTGCCAGCAGTGAAAGTAGAGCGGTCAACACCGGGGAGCTGTTTTTT. Protein sequence: CASSESRAVNTGELFF. Full variable domain (rest looked up from reference TRBV2 and TRBJ2-2): EPEVTQTPSHQVTQMGQEVILRCVPISNHLYFYWYRQILGQKVEFLVSFYNNEISEKSEIFDDQFSVERPDGSNFTLKIRSTKLEDSAMYFCASSESRAVNTGELFFGEGSRLTVL.

The CDR3 DNA is TGTGCCAGCAGCTTATCTTCAGGGTTCGGGGTCTACGAGCAGTACTTC. Its protein product is CASSLSSGFGVYEQYF. V is TRBV7-2 and J is TRBJ2-7; D possibly matches TRBD1 or TRBD2 (5 bases each). The CDR3 consists of 16 residues. V was clipped by 2 bases and J by 3 bases, with 17 bases between them. Germline CDR1 and CDR2: SGHTA and FQGNSA.

V is TRBV7-9 and J is TRBJ2-2; TRBD2 aligns across 12 bases. Per germline, CDR1 SEHNR and CDR2 FQNEAQ (reference sequence). Trimming at V came to 2 bases and at J to 5 bases, leaving 6 bases not matched to a gene. The CDR3 sequence is 17 residues long. CDR3: CASSLSLGLAGTGELFF. CDR3 DNA: TGTGCCAGCAGCTTATCTTTAGGACTAGCGGGAACCGGGGAGCTGTTTTTT. Combining the CDR3 with reference TRBV7-9 and TRBJ2-2 gives the whole variable domain DTGVSQNPRHKITKRGQNVTFRCDPISEHNRLYWYRQTLGQGPEFLTYFQNEAQLEKSRLLSDRFSAERPKGSFSTLEIQRTEQGDSAMYLCASSLSLGLAGTGELFFGEGSRLTVL.

The V and J genes are TRBV27 and TRBJ2-7; D gene unclear. Germline assignment: CDR1 MNHEY and CDR2 SMNVEV (reference sequence). This CDR3 has 10 amino acids. V lost 8 bases, J lost 0 bases, and 2 bases lay in between. The CDR3 region is CASFSYEQYF. CDR3 in DNA: TGTGCCAGCTTCTCCTACGAGCAGTACTTC.

This chain links TRBV7-6 with TRBJ1-3; D remains unclear. CDR1 is SGHVS, CDR2 FNYEAQ, per germline. V lost 1 base and J lost 0, with 10 bases in between. The CDR3 totals 16 residues. The CDR3 coding sequence is TGTGCCAGCAGCTTAGGAGGACCCTTCTCTGGAAACACCATATATTTT. It specifies CASSLGGPFSGNTIYF.

The V gene is TRBV6-6, the J gene TRBJ1-3; D remains ambiguous. The V gene's germline CDR1 is MNHNY and CDR2 SVGAGI (reference sequence). Trimming cost V 8 bases and J 7 bases, with 15 bases left between them. CDR3 length equals 13 residues. DNA of the CDR3: TGTGCCAGCCTTTTCCCGGGCCGGAACACCATATATTTT. Residues: CASLFPGRNTIYF.

This clone has just a few counts. This chain connects TRBV7-9 to TRBJ1-2; D possibly corresponds to TRBD1 (6 bases). The germline gives CDR1 SEHNR, CDR2 FQNEAQ (reference sequence). The CDR3 has 13 amino acids. Deletions cut 5 bases from V and 5 bases from J, with 12 bases between. CDR3 in amino acids: CASSKQGGYGYTF. The CDR3 region has the DNA TGTGCCAGCAGCAAACAGGGAGGGTATGGCTACACCTTC.

The V and J genes are TRBV2 and TRBJ1-1, with 11 bases fitting TRBD1. Germline loops: CDR1 SNHLY, CDR2 FYNNEI. The ends lost 4 bases at V and 11 bases at J; junction bases unmatched: 3. The CDR3 sequence is 12 residues long. Written as DNA, the CDR3 is TGTGCCAGCAGTGGGACAGGGGGCTTGGCTTTCTTT. This codes for CASSGTGGLAFF. Looking up the rest from reference TRBV2 and TRBJ1-1 gives the full variable domain: EPEVTQTPSHQVTQMGQEVILRCVPISNHLYFYWYRQILGQKVEFLVSFYNNEISEKSEIFDDQFSVERPDGSNFTLKIRSTKLEDSAMYFCASSGTGGLAFFGQGTRLTVV.

Points on this clone: The germline gene is not matched at one end of the junction; a read error may be the cause. This chain connects TRBV19 to TRBJ1-2, with 7 bases fitting TRBD1. The germline gives CDR1 LNHDA, CDR2 SQIVND (reference sequence). The CDR3 covers 16 residues. CDR3 in DNA: TGTGCCAGTAATATAGGAGGGACAGTGACTTACGAAGGCTACACCTTC. Its protein is CASNIGGTVTYEGYTF. Complete variable domain (other parts from reference TRBV19 and TRBJ1-2): DGGITQSPKYLFRKEGQNVTLSCEQNLNHDAMYWYRQDPGQGLRLIYYSQIVNDFQKGDIAEGYSVSREKKESFPLTVTSAQKNPTAFYLCASNIGGTVTYEGYTFGSGTRLTVV.

This clone was found a few times. This chain joins TRBV19 and TRBJ1-5, with a weak D call TRBD1 (6 bases). This CDR3 is built from 12 residues. Germline CDR1 and CDR2: LNHDA and SQIVND (reference sequence). Trimming took 9 bases from V and 7 from J, leaving 13 bases between them. CDR3: CASLQGSQPQHF. CDR3 nucleotides: TGTGCCAGCTTACAGGGCTCCCAGCCCCAGCATTTT.

The chain employs TRBV9 and TRBJ2-3; 7 nucleotides align to TRBD1. CDR1 and CDR2 (germline): SGDLS, YYNGEE. V shed 1 base and J 8 bases; nucleotides not matched to a gene: 10. The CDR3 loop spans 15 amino acids. CDR3 bases: TGTGCCAGCAGCGTATGGGGTGACAGGGAAGTTACGCAGTATTTT. Translation gives CASSVWGDREVTQYF.

V is TRBV7-2 and J is TRBJ2-5; D tentatively reads TRBD1 or TRBD2 (5 bases each). Between the trimmed V and J ends, which lost 5 bases and 4 bases, there was a span of 11 bases. Germline lookup yields CDR1 SGHTA and CDR2 FQGNSA. This CDR3 has 13 residues. CDR3 sequence: CASSRGRRETQYF. For the CDR3, the DNA is TGTGCCAGCAGCCGGGGACGCCGAGAGACCCAGTACTTC.

The table lists this clone with a few counts. The V call is TRBV2, the J call TRBJ1-1; D is undetermined. Germline CDR1 SNHLY, CDR2 FYNNEI. This CDR3 region has 11 residues. V was cut by 2 bases and J by 8 bases, with 6 bases left in between. This CDR3 is CASSEKVEAFF. CDR3 sequence (DNA): TGTGCCAGCAGTGAAAAAGTGGAAGCTTTCTTT.

The chain is built from TRBV27 and TRBJ1-4, with TRBD1 matching 9 bases. Germline V lookup: CDR1 MNHEY, CDR2 SMNVEV (reference sequence). This CDR3 has 17 amino acids. With V trimmed by 5 bases and J by 14 bases, 21 bases remained unmatched. The DNA of the CDR3 is TGTGCCAGCAGTCCTCTCGGGACAGGGAGGGATGAAAAGAGGCTGTTTTTT. It is translated as CASSPLGTGRDEKRLFF.

This chain connects TRBV4-2 to TRBJ2-2; D is undetermined. The V and J ends lost 1 base and 0 bases respectively, with 12 bases between them. CDR1 is LGHNA and CDR2 is YNFKEQ in the germline V gene. The CDR3 length is 17 residues. The CDR3 loop reads CASSQVMAQANTGELFF. The CDR3, as DNA: TGTGCCAGCAGCCAAGTAATGGCCCAGGCGAACACCGGGGAGCTGTTTTTT.